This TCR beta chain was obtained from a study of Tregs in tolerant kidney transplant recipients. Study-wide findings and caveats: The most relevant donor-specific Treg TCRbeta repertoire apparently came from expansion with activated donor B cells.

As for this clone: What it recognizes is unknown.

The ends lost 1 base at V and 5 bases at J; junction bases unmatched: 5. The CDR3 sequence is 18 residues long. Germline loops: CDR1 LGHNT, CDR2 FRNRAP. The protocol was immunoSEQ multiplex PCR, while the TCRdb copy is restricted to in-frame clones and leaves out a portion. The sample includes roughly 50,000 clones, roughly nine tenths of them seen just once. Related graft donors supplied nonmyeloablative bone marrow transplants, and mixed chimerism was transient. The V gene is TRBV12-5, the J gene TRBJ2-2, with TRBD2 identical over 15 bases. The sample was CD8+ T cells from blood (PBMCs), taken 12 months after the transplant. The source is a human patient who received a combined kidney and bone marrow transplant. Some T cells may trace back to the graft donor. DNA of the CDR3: TGTGCTAGTGGTTTGGCTGGGACTAGCGGGAGGTTGACCGGGGAGCTGTTTTTT. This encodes CASGLAGTSGRLTGELFF. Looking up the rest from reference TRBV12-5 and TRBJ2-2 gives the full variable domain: DARVTQTPRHKVTEMGQEVTMRCQPILGHNTVFWYRQTMMQGLELLAYFRNRAPLDDSGMPKDRFSAEMPDATLATLKIQPSEPRDSAVYFCASGLAGTSGRLTGELFFGEGSRLTVL.